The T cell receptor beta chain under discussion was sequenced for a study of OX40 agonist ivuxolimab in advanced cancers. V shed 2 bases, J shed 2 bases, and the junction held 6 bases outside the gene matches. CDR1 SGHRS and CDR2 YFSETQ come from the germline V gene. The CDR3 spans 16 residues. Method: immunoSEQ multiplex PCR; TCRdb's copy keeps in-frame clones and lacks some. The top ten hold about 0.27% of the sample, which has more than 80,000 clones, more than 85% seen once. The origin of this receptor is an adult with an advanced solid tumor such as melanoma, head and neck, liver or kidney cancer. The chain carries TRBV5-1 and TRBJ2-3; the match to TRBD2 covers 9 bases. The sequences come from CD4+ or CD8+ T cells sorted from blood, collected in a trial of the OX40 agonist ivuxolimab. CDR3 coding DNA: TGCGCCAGCAGCTTAGGTAGCGGGGGAAACACAGATACGCAGTATTTT. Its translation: CASSLGSGGNTDTQYF. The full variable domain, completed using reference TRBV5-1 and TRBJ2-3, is KAGVTQTPRYLIKTRGQQVTLSCSPISGHRSVSWYQQTPGQGLQFLFEYFSETQRNKGNFPGRFSGRQFSNSRSEMNVSTLELGDSALYLCASSLGSGGNTDTQYFGPGTRLTVL.